Presented here are 14 T cell receptor beta chains from one specimen sequenced in a study of tumor-infiltrating lymphocytes in primary liver carcinoma (dated by TCRdb to about 2017). Without any cell sorting, total RNA and DNA were extracted together from about 20-30 mg of bulk tissue using the AllPrep DNA/RNA mini kit. Sequencing took place on an Illumina HiSeq 2500. Using a constant-region primer and ProtoScript II reverse transcriptase, TCRbeta-specific cDNA was reverse-transcribed from around 500 ng total RNA. The TCRbeta libraries were prepared through three rounds of nested multiplex PCR following a slightly modified ARM-PCR procedure. Each of the first two PCR rounds ran for approximately 10 cycles and used multiplex TRBV1-TRBV30 forward primers together with a Cbeta reverse primer. TCRdb redid the processing of the public reads, applying fastp at Q25 and MiXCR, and retained in-frame beta chains. Rows matching on CDR3 protein sequence are summarized as one entry with the most common DNA and genes. For this sample there are fewer than 30,000 distinct CDR3 sequences; around 84% appear just once. 35% to 50% of the sample goes to the ten largest clones.

Sequencing was performed on liver tumor tissue from sampling region 3. The cell subset or site label on this specimen signifies: tumor region T3, left-lateral pole. These receptors were collected from a man aged 35 to 55 with primary liver carcinoma and hepatitis B virus infection.

About this clonotype itself: The germline gene is not matched at one end of the junction; a read error may be the cause. The rearrangement joins TRBV4-2 to TRBJ2-3; D possibly uses TRBD1 or TRBD2 (5 bases each). This CDR3 region has 15 residues. CDR1 and CDR2 from the germline V gene are LGHNA and YNFKEQ. The CDR3 loop is CASSQERGETDTQYF. The CDR3 DNA is TGTGCCAGTAGCCAAGAGAGGGGAGAGACAGATACGCAGTATTTT.

Comment on this clonotype: The junction departs from germline at one end; a sequencing error may be responsible. This rearrangement joins TRBV6-1 to TRBJ2-7, with D perhaps assigned TRBD1 or TRBD2 (5 bases each). CDR1 MNHNS and CDR2 SASEGT come from the germline V gene. The CDR3 covers 13 residues. This CDR3 is CSSRERNSYEQYF. The CDR3 bases are TGTTCCAGCAGGGAGCGGAACTCCTACGAGCAGTACTTC.

The V and J genes are TRBV29-1 and TRBJ2-1; D unresolved. CDR3 length equals 10 residues. The germline V gene encodes CDR1 SQVTM and CDR2 ANQGSEA. The chain's CDR3 is CSVYHNEQFF. The CDR3 region has the DNA TGCAGTGTTTACCACAATGAGCAGTTCTTC.

V gene TRBV2 combines with J gene TRBJ2-1, with TRBD2 matching over 7 bases. With V trimmed by 4 bases and J by 5 bases, 8 bases remained unmatched. The CDR3 is 15 residues long. Germline-derived CDR1 and CDR2 are SNHLY and FYNNEI. CDR3 sequence (DNA): TGTGCCAGCAGTGGGACTAGAAGGGGCGACAATGAGCAGTTCTTC. This sequence encodes CASSGTRRGDNEQFF.

In regard to this clonotype: Germline and junction disagree at one end, which may indicate a read error. This rearrangement joins TRBV6-5 to TRBJ2-6; TRBD2 aligns across 7 bases. The germline CDR1 and CDR2 sequences are MNHEY and SVGAGI. CDR3 size: 22 residues. The CDR3 DNA is TGTGCCAGCAGTTACTCTCAACCTACCTTGACGGGAGGCTACTCTGGAGCCAACGTCCTAACTTTC. Translated, it gives CASSYSQPTLTGGYSGANVLTF.

This clonotype rates as medium-sized. The chain joins TRBV4-2 to TRBJ2-2, with D uncertain. Trimming removed 3 bases from V and 1 base from J, with 18 bases in between. Per the germline V gene, CDR1 is LGHNA and CDR2 is YNFKEQ. This CDR3 has 18 residues. CDR3 sequence reads: CASSQQRFSQVNTGELFF. DNA for the CDR3: TGTGCCAGCAGCCAGCAGCGATTTAGTCAGGTGAACACCGGGGAGCTGTTTTTT.

A note on this clonotype: This is likely a read error, given that the CDR3 carries no conserved phenylalanine or tryptophan at its end. V usage is TRBV11-2 and J usage is TRBJ2-5, with 8 bases aligning to TRBD2. Germline V gene sequence: CDR1 SGHAT, CDR2 FQNNGV. This CDR3 is built from 16 residues. The V gene end was trimmed by 5 bases and the J gene end by 5 bases; junction bases not matched to a gene: 13. The CDR3, as DNA: TGTGCCAGCAGCCGGACTCCTGGCGGGAGGAAGGAGACCCAGTACTCC. This encodes CASSRTPGGRKETQYS.

With regard to this clonotype: Germline and junction disagree at one end, which may indicate a read error. This rearrangement joins TRBV7-9 to TRBJ2-1; 9 nucleotides match TRBD2. Germline values: CDR1 SEHNR, CDR2 FQNEAQ (reference sequence). The CDR3 runs 16 residues. The DNA of the CDR3 is TGTGCCAGCAGTTTAGGACGAATGACTAGCGGCAATGAGCAGTTCTTC. It translates to CASSLGRMTSGNEQFF.

Concerning this clonotype: Compared with germline, one end of the junction differs, possibly owing to a read error. The rearrangement links TRBV6-2 or TRBV6-3 to TRBJ1-1; D remains ambiguous. Germline V CDR1 and CDR2: MNHEY, SVGEGT. The CDR3 runs to 12 residues. CDR3 amino acids: CASSYIDTKAFF. The CDR3 DNA sequence: TGTGCCAGCAGTTACATTGACACTAAAGCTTTCTTT.

Note on this clonotype: A read error may account for a junction end that differs from germline. V usage is TRBV11-2 and J usage is TRBJ2-1, with 9 bases aligning to TRBD2. Germline CDR1 SGHAT, CDR2 FQNNGV. CDR3 length: 16 residues. The CDR3 region has the DNA TGTGCCAGCAACTTAGAGCTCCTAGCGGGAATGAATGGGCAGCTCTTC. Translating it yields CASNLELLAGMNGQLF.

On this clonotype itself: The junction departs from germline at one end; a sequencing error may be responsible. The rearrangement links TRBV11-2 to TRBJ2-6, with no clear D. CDR1 SGHAT and CDR2 FQNNGV come from the germline V gene. The CDR3 runs to 16 residues. The CDR3: CTSSLELWAGANVLTF. DNA for the CDR3: TGTACCAGCAGCTTAGAGCTCTGGGCTGGGGCCAACGTCCTGACTTTC.

The chain employs TRBV12-3 or TRBV12-4 and TRBJ1-5; D is unresolved. The V end lost 6 bases, the J end lost 4 bases, and 16 bases lay between the germline ends. The CDR3 totals 15 residues. CDR3 nucleotides: TGTGCCAGCAGCTTTGGGCAAGAAAGTAATCAGCCCCAGCATTTT. This sequence encodes CASSFGQESNQPQHF.

Details on this clonotype: At one boundary the junction diverges from the germline segment, which might be a read error. This chain links TRBV10-3 with TRBJ2-6, with 7 nucleotides matching TRBD2. The germline CDR1 and CDR2 sequences are ENHRY and SYGVKD. This CDR3 region has 14 residues. CDR3 sequence reads: CATRGEAGANVLAF. CDR3 sequence (DNA): TGTGCCACTCGGGGGGAAGCTGGGGCCAATGTCCTAGCTTTC.

There are a few counts of this clonotype. At one end, the junction sequence differs from germline, possibly due to a read error. The J gene is TRBJ1-2, the V gene TRBV29-1, with TRBD1 as a possible D gene (5 bases). The CDR3 is 11 residues long. In germline, CDR1 is SQVTM, CDR2 ANQGSEA. CDR3 loop: CSVGQYYGCTF. CDR3 nucleotides: TGCAGCGTTGGACAGTACTATGGCTGCACTTTC.